This T cell receptor beta chain emerged from a study of T-cell memory formation after mild COVID-19. Study-wide context: Across donors, TCR clusters were largely donor specific. Study-wide results and limits: Detection of some responders pre-infection suggested pre-existing cross-reactive memory T cells participated. The authors left the SARS-CoV-2 specificity of second-wave clones peaking on day 37 unconfirmed.

5'RACE with constant-segment primers built TCRalpha and TCRbeta cDNA libraries with UMIs. TCRdb fed the 5' RACE reads into MiXCR, producing one record per CDR3 protein. The table has 45,000 to 50,000 distinct CDR3 sequences, 5.5% to 7.5% seen once. In regard to this clonotype: Its cognate antigen is unknown.

Sequencing used PBMCs or a T cell subset sorted from them (not recorded which). The clonotype originates from a man aged 18 to 35 who had mild COVID-19 (a few samples of this study predate the infection). Cell type and time point are not known.

The CDR3 protein is CASSPKTGGIDSPLHF. DNA for the CDR3: TGTGCCAGCAGTCCCAAGACAGGGGGCATCGATTCACCCCTCCACTTT. The chain carries TRBV27 and TRBJ1-6, with 10 bases identical to TRBD1. The CDR3 covers 16 residues. Germline values: CDR1 MNHEY, CDR2 SMNVEV (reference sequence). V gave up 5 bases and J gave up 8 bases; unmatched junction bases: 9.